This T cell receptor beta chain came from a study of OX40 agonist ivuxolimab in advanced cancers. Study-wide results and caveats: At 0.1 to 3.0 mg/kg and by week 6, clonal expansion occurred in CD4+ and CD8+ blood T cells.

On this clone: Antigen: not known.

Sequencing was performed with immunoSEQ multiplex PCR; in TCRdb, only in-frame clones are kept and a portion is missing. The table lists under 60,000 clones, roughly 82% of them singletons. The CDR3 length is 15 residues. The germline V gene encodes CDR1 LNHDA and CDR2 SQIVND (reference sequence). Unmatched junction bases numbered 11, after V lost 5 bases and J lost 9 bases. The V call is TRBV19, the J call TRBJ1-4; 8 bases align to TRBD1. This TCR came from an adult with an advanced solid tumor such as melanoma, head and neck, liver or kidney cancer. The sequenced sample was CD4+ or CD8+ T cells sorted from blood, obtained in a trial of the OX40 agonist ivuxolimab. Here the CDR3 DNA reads TGTGCCAGTAGTTTCGCGGACGGACAGGGTCAAAAACTGTTTTTT. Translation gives CASSFADGQGQKLFF.